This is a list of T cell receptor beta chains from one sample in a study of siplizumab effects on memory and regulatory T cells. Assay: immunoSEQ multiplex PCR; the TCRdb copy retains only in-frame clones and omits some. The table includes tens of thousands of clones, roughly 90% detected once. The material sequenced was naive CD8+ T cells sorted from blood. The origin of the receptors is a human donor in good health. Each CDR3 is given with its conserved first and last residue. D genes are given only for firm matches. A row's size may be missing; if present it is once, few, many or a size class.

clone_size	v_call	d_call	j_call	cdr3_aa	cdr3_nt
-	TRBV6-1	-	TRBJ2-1	CASSESVGGEQFF	TGTGCCAGCAGTGAGTCGGTGGGAGGTGAGCAGTTCTTC
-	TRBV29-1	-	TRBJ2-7	CSVEAQGLEQYF	TGCAGCGTTGAAGCGCAAGGGCTAGAGCAGTACTTC
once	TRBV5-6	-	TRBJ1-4	CASSLGLGGLFF	TGTGCCAGCAGCTTGGGACTGGGGGGGCTGTTTTTT
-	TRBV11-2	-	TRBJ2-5	CASSTSGTRLRETQYF	TGTGCCAGCAGCACTTCCGGGACGAGACTACGGGAGACCCAGTACTTC
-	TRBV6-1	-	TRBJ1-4	CASSEQPTNEKLFF	TGTGCCAGCAGTGAGCAACCAACTAATGAAAAACTGTTTTTT
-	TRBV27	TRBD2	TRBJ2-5	CASSPGTMETQYF	TGTGCCAGCAGTCCTGGGACTATGGAGACCCAGTACTTC
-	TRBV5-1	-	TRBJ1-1	CASSLLGGAEAFF	TGCGCCAGCAGCTTGTTGGGGGGCGCTGAAGCTTTCTTT
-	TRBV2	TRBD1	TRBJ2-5	CASSSTGSETQYF	TGTGCCAGCAGCTCGACAGGGTCGGAGACCCAGTACTTC
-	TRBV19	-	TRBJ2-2	CASRNLQPNTGELFF	TGTGCCAGTAGAAACCTACAACCGAACACCGGGGAGCTGTTTTTT
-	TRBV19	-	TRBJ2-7	CASSPNLYEQYF	TGTGCCAGTAGTCCCAATCTCTACGAGCAGTACTTC
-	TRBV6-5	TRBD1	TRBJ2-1	CASSAGQGAEQFF	TGTGCCAGCAGCGCTGGGCAGGGGGCGGAGCAGTTCTTC
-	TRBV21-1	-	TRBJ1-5	CASLGRAPNQPQHF	TGTGCCAGCTTAGGCAGGGCCCCCAATCAGCCCCAGCATTTT
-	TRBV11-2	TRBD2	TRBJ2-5	CASSILAVLTETQYF	TGTGCCAGCAGCATACTAGCGGTATTGACGGAGACCCAGTACTTC
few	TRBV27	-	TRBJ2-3	CASRFGTSTDTQYF	TGTGCCAGCAGATTCGGGACTTCGACAGATACGCAGTATTTT
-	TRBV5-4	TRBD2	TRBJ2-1	CASSLGTLAGGHEQFF	TGTGCCAGCAGCTTGGGGACTTTAGCGGGGGGCCATGAGCAGTTCTTC